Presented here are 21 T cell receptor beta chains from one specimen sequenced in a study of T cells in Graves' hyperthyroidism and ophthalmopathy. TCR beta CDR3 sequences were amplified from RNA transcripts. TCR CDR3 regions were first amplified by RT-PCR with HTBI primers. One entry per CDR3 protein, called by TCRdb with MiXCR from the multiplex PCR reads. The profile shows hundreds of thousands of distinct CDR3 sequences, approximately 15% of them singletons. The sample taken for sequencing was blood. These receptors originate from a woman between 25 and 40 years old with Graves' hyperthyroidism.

DNA of the CDR3: TGCAGTGCTGTGATGCTAGCGGGAGTTGACACCAATGAGCAGTTCTTC. This gives the protein CSAVMLAGVDTNEQFF. The chain employs TRBV20-1 and TRBJ2-1; 10 bases are a match to TRBD2. The CDR3 is made up of 16 amino acids. V was pared by 5 bases and J by 6 bases, with 13 bases of the junction left unmatched. Looked up from germline, CDR1 is DFQATT and CDR2 is SNEGSKA (reference sequence).

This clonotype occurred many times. This CDR3 reads CASSVESASGSEQYF. CDR3 coding DNA: TGTGCCAGCAGCGTAGAATCAGCTAGCGGGAGCGAGCAGTACTTC. The chain has TRBV9 and TRBJ2-7, with 10 bases aligning to TRBD2. The J segment lost 6 bases and the V segment lost 0 bases, leaving 6 bases of the junction unmatched. This CDR3 has 15 amino acids. CDR1 is SGDLS and CDR2 is YYNGEE in the germline V gene.

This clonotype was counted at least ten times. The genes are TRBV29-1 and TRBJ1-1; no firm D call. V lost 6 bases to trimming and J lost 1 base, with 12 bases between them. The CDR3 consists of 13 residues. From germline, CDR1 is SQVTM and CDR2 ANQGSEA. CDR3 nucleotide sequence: TGCAGCGTCCCTATGATTAGGAACACTGAAGCTTTCTTT. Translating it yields CSVPMIRNTEAFF.

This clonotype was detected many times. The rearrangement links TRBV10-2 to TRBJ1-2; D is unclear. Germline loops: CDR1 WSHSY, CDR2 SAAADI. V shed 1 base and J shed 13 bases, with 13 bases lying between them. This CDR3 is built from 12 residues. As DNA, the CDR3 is TGCGCCAGCAGTGAGTTTCAGGTCCGGAGCACCTTC. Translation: CASSEFQVRSTF.

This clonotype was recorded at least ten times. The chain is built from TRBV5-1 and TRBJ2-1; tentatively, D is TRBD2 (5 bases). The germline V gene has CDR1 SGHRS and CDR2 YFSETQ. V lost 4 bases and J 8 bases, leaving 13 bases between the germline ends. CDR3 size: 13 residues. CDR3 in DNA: TGCGCCAGCAGCCTCCGTCTGAGGGATGAGCAGTTCTTC. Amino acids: CASSLRLRDEQFF.

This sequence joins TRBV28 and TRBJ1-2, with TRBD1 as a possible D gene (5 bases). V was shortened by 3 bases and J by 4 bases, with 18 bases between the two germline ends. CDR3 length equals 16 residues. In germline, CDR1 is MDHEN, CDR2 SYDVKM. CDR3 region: CASSLAGGGSAYGYTF. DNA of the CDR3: TGTGCCAGCAGTTTGGCGGGGGGAGGGTCCGCCTATGGCTACACCTTC.

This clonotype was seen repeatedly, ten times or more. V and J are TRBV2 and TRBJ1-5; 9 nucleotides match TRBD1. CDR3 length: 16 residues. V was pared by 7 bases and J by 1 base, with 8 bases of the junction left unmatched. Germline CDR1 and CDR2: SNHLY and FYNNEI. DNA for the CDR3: TGTGCCAGCACCCGGGACAGGGCGACGAGCAATCAGCCCCAGCATTTT. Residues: CASTRDRATSNQPQHF. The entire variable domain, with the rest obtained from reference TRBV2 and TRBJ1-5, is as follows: EPEVTQTPSHQVTQMGQEVILRCVPISNHLYFYWYRQILGQKVEFLVSFYNNEISEKSEIFDDQFSVERPDGSNFTLKIRSTKLEDSAMYFCASTRDRATSNQPQHFGDGTRLSIL.

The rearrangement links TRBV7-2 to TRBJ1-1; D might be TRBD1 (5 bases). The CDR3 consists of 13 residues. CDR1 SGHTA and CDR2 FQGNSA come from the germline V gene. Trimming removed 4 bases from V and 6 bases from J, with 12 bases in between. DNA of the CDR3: TGTGCCAGCAGCTCCAGGGTTTTGGCTGAAGCTTTCTTT. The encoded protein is CASSSRVLAEAFF.

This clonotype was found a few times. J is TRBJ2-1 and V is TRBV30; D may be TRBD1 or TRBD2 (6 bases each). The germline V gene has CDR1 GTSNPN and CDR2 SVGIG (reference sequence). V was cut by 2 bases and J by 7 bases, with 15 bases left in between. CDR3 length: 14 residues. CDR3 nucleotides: TGTGCCTGGAGTTCTACGTCGGGGGCTAATGAGCAGTTCTTC. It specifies CAWSSTSGANEQFF.

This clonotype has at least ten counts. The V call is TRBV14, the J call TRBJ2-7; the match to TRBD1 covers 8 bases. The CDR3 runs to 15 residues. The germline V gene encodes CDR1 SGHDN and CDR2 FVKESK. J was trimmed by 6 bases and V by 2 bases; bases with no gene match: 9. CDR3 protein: CASSQLTGGPGEQYF. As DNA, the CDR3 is TGTGCCAGCAGCCAACTCACAGGGGGACCCGGCGAGCAGTACTTC. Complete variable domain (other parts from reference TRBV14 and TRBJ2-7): EAGVTQFPSHSVIEKGQTVTLRCDPISGHDNLYWYRRVMGKEIKFLLHFVKESKQDESGMPNNRFLAERTGGTYSTLKVQPAELEDSGVYFCASSQLTGGPGEQYFGPGTRLTVT.

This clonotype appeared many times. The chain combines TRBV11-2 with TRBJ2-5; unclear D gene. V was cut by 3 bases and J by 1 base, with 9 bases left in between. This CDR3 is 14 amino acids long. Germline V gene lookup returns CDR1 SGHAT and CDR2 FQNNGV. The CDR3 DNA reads TGTGCCAGCAGCTTCTTGAGTACCCAAGAGACCCAGTACTTC. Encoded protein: CASSFLSTQETQYF.

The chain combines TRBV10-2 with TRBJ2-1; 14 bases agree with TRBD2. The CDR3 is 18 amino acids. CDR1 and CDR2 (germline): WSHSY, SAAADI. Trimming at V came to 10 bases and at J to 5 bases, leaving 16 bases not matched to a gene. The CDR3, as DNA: TGCGCCACCGCGAGACTAGCGGGAGGGCCCGTCGGCAACAATGAGCAGTTCTTC. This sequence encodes CATARLAGGPVGNNEQFF.

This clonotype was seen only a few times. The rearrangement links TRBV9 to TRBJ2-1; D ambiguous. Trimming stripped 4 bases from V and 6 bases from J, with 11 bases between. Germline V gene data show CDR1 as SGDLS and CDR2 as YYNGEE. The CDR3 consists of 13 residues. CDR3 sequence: CASSTGVANEQFF. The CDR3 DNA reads TGTGCCAGCAGCACTGGGGTTGCCAATGAGCAGTTCTTC.

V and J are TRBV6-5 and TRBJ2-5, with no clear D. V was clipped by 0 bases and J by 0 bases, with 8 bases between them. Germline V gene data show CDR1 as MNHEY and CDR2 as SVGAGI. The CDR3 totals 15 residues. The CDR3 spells CASSYSTGDQETQYF. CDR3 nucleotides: TGTGCCAGCAGTTACTCGACCGGAGACCAAGAGACCCAGTACTTC.

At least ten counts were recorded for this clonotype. CDR3 amino acids: CASEAGTDTNYGYTF. CDR3 DNA: TGTGCCAGCGAAGCCGGGACGGACACTAACTATGGCTACACCTTC. The chain couples TRBV7-9 to TRBJ1-2; D may be TRBD1 (5 bases). Germline assignment: CDR1 SEHNR and CDR2 FQNEAQ (reference sequence). Trimming took off 8 bases at V and 0 bases at J, with 16 bases between the two ends. The CDR3 consists of 15 residues.

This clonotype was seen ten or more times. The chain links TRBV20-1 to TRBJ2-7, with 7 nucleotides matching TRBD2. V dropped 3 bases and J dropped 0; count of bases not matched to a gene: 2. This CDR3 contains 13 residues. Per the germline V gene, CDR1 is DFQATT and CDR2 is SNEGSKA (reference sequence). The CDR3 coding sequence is TGCAGTGCTAGGCGGGAGCCCTCCTACGAGCAGTACTTC. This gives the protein CSARREPSYEQYF.

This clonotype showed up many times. CDR3 amino acids: CAWSVGNYEQYF. The CDR3, as DNA: TGTGCCTGGAGTGTAGGGAACTACGAGCAGTACTTC. The chain couples TRBV30 to TRBJ2-7; D is uncertain. Germline assignment: CDR1 GTSNPN and CDR2 SVGIG (reference sequence). Trimming removed 0 bases at V and 3 bases at J, with 6 bases between. The CDR3 is 12 amino acids.

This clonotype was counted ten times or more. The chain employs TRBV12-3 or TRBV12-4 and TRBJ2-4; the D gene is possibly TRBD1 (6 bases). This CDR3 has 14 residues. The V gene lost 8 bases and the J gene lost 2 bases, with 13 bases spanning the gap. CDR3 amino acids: CASGNGDTKNIQYF. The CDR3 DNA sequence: TGTGCCAGCGGAAATGGGGACACCAAAAACATTCAGTACTTC.

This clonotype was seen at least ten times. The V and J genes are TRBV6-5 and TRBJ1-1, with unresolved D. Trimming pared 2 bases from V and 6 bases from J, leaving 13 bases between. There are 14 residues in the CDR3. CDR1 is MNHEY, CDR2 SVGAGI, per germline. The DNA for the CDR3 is TGTGCCAGCAGTTACCTTGACAAGTCCTCTGAAGCTTTCTTT. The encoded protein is CASSYLDKSSEAFF.

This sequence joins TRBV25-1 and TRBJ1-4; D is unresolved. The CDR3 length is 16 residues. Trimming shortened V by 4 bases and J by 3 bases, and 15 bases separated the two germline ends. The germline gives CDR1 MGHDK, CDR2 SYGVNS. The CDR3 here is CASSGPDLAANEKLFF. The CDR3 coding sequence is TGTGCCAGCAGTGGTCCTGATCTCGCGGCTAATGAAAAACTGTTTTTT. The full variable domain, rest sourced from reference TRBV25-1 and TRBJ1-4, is EADIYQTPRYLVIGTGKKITLECSQTMGHDKMYWYQQDPGMELHLIHYSYGVNSTEKGDLSSESTVSRIRTEHFPLTLESARPSHTSQYLCASSGPDLAANEKLFFGSGTQLSVL.

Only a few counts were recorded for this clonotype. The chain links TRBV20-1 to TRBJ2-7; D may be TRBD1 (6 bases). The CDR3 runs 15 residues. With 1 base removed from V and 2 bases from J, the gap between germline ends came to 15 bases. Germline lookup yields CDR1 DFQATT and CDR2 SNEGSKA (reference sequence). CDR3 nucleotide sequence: TGCAGTGCTAGAGGGGGGCGCTGGACGGCCTACGAGCAGTACTTC. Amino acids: CSARGGRWTAYEQYF.